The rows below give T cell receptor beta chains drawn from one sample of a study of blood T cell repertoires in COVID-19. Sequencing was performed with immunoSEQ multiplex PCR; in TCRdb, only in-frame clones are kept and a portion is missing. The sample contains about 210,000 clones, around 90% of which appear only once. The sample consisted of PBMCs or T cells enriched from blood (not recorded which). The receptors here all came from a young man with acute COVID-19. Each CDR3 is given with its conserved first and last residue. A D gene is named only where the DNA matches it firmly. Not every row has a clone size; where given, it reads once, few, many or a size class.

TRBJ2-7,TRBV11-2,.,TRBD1,TGTGCCAGCAGGCGAGGACAGGGGGCGCGCGAGCAGTACTTC,CASRRGQGAREQYF
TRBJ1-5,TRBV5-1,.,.,TGCGCCAGCAGCTTGGAGGGGGATTTGAGGCAGCCCCAGCATTTT,CASSLEGDLRQPQHF
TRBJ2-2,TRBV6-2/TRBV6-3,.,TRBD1,TGTGCCAGCAGCAGTTACGGACAGGGGCCTAGGGACGGGGAGCTGTTTTTT,CASSSYGQGPRDGELFF
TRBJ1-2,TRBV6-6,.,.,TGTGCCAGCAGTCAGATCGACCGGGACTATGGCTACACCTTC,CASSQIDRDYGYTF
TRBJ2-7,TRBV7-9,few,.,TGTGCCAGCAGCCCAACAGCCTACGAGCAGTACTTC,CASSPTAYEQYF
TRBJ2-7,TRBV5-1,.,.,TGCGCCAGCAGCTACTTACAGGAGAACGAGTACGAGCAGTACTTC,CASSYLQENEYEQYF
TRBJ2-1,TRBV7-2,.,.,TGTGCCAGCAGCTTAGTGATCGGGAGCTCCCTCAATGAGCAGTTCTTC,CASSLVIGSSLNEQFF
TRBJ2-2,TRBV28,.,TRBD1,TGTGCCAGCAGTTGGACAGGGAACACCGGGGAGCTGTTTTTT,CASSWTGNTGELFF
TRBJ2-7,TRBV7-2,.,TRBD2,TGTGCCAGCAGCTTAGTTCCTAGCGGGAATGTATACGAGCAGTACTTC,CASSLVPSGNVYEQYF
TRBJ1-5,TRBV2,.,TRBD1,TGTGCCAGCACCCGGAGAACAGGGGGCAACCAGCCCCAGCATTTT,CASTRRTGGNQPQHF
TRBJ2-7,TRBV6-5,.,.,TGTGCCAGCAGTTACTCGGGACACTACGAGCAGTACTTC,CASSYSGHYEQYF
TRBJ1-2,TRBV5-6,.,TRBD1,TGTGCCAGCAGCTTAATTCGTAACAGGGGTTCTGCCGGCTACACCTTC,CASSLIRNRGSAGYTF
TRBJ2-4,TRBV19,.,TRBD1,TGTGCCAGTAGTAGGGGACAGGAAAACATTCAGTACTTC,CASSRGQENIQYF
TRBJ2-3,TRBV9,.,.,TGTGCCAGCAGCGTAGACGGGGACATCACAGATACGCAGTATTTT,CASSVDGDITDTQYF
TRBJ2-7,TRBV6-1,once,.,TGTGCCAGCAGTTGGTCTAGCGACGAGCAGTACTTC,CASSWSSDEQYF
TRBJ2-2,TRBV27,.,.,TGTGCCAGCAGTTTATCCCCTGATCGGGCCGGGGAGCTGTTTTTT,CASSLSPDRAGELFF
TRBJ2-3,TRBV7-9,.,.,TGTGCCAGCAGCTTAGCGGGAGTGGGCGATACGCAGTATTTT,CASSLAGVGDTQYF
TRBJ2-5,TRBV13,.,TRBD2,TGTGCCAGCAGCTTGTCTAGCGGGCACCAAGAGACCCAGTACTTC,CASSLSSGHQETQYF
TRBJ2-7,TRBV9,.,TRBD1,TGTGCCAGCAGCCCTAGTGGGGACAGCGCCTACGAGCAGTACTTC,CASSPSGDSAYEQYF
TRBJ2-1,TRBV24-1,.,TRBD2,TGTGCCACCAGTAGCGGGGAGTACTACAATGAGCAGTTCTTC,CATSSGEYYNEQFF
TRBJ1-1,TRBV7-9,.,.,TGTGCCAGCAGCTTACTGTCCCATACGGACACTGAAGCTTTCTTT,CASSLLSHTDTEAFF
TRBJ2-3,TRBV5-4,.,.,TGTGCCAGCAGCCCATACCCAGGGGCGCTTTCAGATACGCAGTATTTT,CASSPYPGALSDTQYF
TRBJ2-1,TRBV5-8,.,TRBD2,TGTGCCAGCAGCTTCGGACTAGCGGGAGTGAATTACAATGAGCAGTTCTTC,CASSFGLAGVNYNEQFF
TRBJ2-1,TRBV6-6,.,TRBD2,TGTGCCAGCAGTTACTCGGGGGCTAGCGGGAGTAATGAGCAGTTCTTC,CASSYSGASGSNEQFF
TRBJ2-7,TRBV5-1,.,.,TGCGCCAGCAGGCTGACAACCAACTCCTACGAGCAGTACTTC,CASRLTTNSYEQYF
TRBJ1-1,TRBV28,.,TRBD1,TGTGCCACCTCCGGGACAGGGGCTGCGAACACTGAAGCTTTCTTT,CATSGTGAANTEAFF
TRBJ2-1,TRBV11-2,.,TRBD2,TGTGCCAGCAGCCCCCGAAGCGGGATAGTCGGAAATGAGCAGTTCTTC,CASSPRSGIVGNEQFF
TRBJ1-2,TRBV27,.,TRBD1,TGTGCCAGCAGGAACCTCACAGGGGGCTCCTACTATGGCTACACCTTC,CASRNLTGGSYYGYTF
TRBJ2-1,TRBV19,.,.,TGTGCCAGTACGACTACTACCTACAATGAGCAGTTCTTC,CASTTTTYNEQFF
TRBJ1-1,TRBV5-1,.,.,TGCGCCAGCAGCTTGGCGGGAGTCACTGAAGCTTTCTTT,CASSLAGVTEAFF
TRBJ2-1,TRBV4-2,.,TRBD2,TGTGCCAGCAGCCAAGGACTAGCGGGTGGGACCTACAATGAGCAGTTCTTC,CASSQGLAGGTYNEQFF
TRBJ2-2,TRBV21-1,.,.,TGTGCCAGCAGCAGCCGGACAGGGTGGAACACCGGGGAGCTGTTTTTT,CASSSRTGWNTGELFF
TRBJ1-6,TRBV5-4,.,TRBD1,TGTGCCAGCAGGGAGGGACAGGGCAATTCACCCCTCCACTTT,CASREGQGNSPLHF
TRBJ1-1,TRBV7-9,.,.,TGTGCCAGCAGCCCTACAGTAATGAACACTGAAGCTTTCTTT,CASSPTVMNTEAFF
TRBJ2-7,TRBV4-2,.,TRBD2,TGTGCCAGCAGCCAAGAAGTAGCGGGCAGCTCCTACGAGCAGTACTTC,CASSQEVAGSSYEQYF
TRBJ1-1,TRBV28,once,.,TGTGCCAGCGATCGGGGTCACACTGAAGCTTTCTTT,CASDRGHTEAFF
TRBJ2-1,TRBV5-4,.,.,TGTGCCAGCAGCTTGCGGGGGGCCGTGAATGAGCAGTTCTTC,CASSLRGAVNEQFF
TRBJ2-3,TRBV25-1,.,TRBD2,TGTGCCAGCAGTGAACTCCTAGCGGCAGATACGCAGTATTTT,CASSELLAADTQYF
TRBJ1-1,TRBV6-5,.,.,TGTGCCAGCAGTCCCCGGGGGGGAGACACTGAAGCTTTCTTT,CASSPRGGDTEAFF
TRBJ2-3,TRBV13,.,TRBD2,TGTGCCAGCAGCACCGAGCGGGAGATGGCAGATACGCAGTATTTT,CASSTEREMADTQYF
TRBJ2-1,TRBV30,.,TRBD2,TGTGCCTGGACGGCCAGCGGGAGTATTCTATACAATGAGCAGTTCTTC,CAWTASGSILYNEQFF
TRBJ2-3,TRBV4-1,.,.,TGCGCCAGCAGCCAAGATCCTAGTACGCAGTATTTT,CASSQDPSTQYF
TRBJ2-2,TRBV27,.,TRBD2,TGTGCCAGCAGTTCTAGCGGGAGGGCCCTCTACACCGGGGAGCTGTTTTTT,CASSSSGRALYTGELFF
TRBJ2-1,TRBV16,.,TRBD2,TGTGCCAGCAGCCAATCTTCTAGCGGGGGTGAGAATGAGCAGTTCTTC,CASSQSSSGGENEQFF
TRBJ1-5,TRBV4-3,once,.,TGCGCCAGCAGCCAAGATAACAGCCAGGTCTCGCCCCAGCATTTT,CASSQDNSQVSPQHF